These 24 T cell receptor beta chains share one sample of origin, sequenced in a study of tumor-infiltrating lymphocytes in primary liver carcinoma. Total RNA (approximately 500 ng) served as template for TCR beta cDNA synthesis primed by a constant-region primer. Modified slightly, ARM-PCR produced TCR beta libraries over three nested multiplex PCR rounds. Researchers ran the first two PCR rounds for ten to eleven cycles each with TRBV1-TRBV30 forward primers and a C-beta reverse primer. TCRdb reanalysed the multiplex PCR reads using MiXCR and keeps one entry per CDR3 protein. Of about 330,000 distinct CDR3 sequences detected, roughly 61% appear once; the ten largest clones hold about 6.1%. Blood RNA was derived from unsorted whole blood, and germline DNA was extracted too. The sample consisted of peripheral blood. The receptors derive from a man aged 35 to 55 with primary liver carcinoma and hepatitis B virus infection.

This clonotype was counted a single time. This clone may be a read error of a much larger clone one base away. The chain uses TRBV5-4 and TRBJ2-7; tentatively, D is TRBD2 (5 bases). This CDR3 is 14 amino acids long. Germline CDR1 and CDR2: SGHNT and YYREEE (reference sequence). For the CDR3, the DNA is TGTGCCGGCAGCTTGGATCCGGGATACCGCGAGCAGTACTTC. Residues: CAGSLDPGYREQYF.

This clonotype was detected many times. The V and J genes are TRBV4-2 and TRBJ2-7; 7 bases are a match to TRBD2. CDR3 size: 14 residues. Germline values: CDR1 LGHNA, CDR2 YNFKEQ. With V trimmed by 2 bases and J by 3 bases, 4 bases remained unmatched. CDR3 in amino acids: CASSQLAEGYEQYF. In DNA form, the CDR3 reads TGTGCCAGCAGCCAACTAGCGGAGGGCTACGAGCAGTACTTC.

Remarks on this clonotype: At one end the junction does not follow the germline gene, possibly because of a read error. The chain's CDR3 is CASSYSSPTPYNDQFF. The CDR3 coding sequence is TGTGCCAGCAGTTACTCGAGTCCGACTCCATACAATGATCAGTTCTTC. The chain combines TRBV6-8 with TRBJ2-1; D unresolved. The CDR3 contains 16 residues. In germline, CDR1 is MNHGY, CDR2 SAAAGT.

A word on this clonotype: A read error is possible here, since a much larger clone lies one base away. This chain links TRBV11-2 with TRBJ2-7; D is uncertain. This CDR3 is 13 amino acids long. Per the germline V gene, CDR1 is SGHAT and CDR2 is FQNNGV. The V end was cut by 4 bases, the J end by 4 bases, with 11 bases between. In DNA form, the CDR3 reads TGTGCCAGCAGCTCTCTGATAGGGTACGAGCAGTACTTC. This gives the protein CASSSLIGYEQYF.

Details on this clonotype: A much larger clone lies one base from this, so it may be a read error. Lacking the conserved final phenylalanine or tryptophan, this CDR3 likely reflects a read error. Written as DNA, the CDR3 is TGTGCCAGCCGATCCCCGGGACAGGGGGGAGAGCAGTACCTC. This gives the protein CASRSPGQGGEQYL. V gene TRBV6-2 or TRBV6-3 combines with J gene TRBJ2-7, with 11 bases aligning to TRBD1. Unmatched junction bases numbered 10, after V lost 8 bases and J lost 7 bases. Germline V gene lookup returns CDR1 MNHEY and CDR2 SVGEGT. The CDR3 has 14 amino acids.

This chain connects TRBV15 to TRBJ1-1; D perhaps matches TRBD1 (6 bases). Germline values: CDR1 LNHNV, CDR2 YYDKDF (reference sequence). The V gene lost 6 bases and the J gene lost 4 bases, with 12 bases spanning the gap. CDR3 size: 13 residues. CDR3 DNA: TGTGCCACCAGGAGGGGGAAAGGCACTGAAGCTTTCTTT. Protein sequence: CATRRGKGTEAFF.

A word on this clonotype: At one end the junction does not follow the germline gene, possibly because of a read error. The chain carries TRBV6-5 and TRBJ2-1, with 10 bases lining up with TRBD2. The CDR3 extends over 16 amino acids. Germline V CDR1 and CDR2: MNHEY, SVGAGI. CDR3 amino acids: CANSYAGLAEYNEQFF. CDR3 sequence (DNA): TGTGCCAACAGTTACGCCGGACTAGCGGAGTACAATGAGCAGTTCTTC.

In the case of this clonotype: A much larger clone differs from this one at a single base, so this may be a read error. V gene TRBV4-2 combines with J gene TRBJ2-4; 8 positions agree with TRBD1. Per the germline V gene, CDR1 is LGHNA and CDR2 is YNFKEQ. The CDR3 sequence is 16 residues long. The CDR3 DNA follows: TGTGCCGGCAGCCAAGACAGGGGATTGGCCAAAAACATTCAGTACTTC. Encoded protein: CAGSQDRGLAKNIQYF.

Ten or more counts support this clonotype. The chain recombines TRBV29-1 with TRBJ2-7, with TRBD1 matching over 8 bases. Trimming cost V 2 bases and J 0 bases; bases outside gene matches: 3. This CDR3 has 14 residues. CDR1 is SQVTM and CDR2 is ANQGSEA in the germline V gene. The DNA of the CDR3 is TGCAGCGTTGAACAGGGGGCCTCCTCCTACGAGCAGTACTTC. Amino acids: CSVEQGASSYEQYF.

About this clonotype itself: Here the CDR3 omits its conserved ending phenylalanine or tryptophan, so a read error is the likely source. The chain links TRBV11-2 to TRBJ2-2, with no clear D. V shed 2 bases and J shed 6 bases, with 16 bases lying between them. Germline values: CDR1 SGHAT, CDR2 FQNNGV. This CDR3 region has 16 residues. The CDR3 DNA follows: TGTGCCAGCAGCTTAACCCCCTCGGCGAGCGCCGGGGAGCTGTTTTCT. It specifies CASSLTPSASAGELFS.

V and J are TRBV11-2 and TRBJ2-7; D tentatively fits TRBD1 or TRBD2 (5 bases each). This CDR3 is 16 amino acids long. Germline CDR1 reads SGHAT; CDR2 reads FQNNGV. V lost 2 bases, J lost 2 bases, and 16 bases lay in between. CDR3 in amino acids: CASSLCAPGRTYEQYF. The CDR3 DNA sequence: TGTGCCAGCAGCTTATGTGCGCCAGGGAGAACCTACGAGCAGTACTTC.

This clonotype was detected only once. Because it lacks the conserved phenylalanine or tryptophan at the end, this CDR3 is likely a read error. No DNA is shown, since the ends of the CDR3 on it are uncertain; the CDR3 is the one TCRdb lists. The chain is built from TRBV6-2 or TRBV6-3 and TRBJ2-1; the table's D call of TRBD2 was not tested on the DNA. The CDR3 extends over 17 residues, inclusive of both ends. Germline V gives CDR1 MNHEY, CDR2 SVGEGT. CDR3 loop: CASSYSPPSGLYNEQFY.

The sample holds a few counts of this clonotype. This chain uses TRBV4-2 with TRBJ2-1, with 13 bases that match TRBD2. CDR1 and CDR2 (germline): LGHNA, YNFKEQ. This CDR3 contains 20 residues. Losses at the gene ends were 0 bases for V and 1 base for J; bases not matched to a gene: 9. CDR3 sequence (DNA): TGTGCCAGCAGCCAAGATAGTTTACTAGCGGGAGGGATGTCCTACAATGAGCAGTTCTTC. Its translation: CASSQDSLLAGGMSYNEQFF.

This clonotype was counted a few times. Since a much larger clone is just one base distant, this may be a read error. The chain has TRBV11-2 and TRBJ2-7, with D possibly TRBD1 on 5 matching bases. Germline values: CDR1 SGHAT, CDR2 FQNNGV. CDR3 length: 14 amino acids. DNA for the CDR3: TGTGCCAGCAGCTCTAACAGGAACTCCTGCGAGCAGTACTTC. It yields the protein CASSSNRNSCEQYF.

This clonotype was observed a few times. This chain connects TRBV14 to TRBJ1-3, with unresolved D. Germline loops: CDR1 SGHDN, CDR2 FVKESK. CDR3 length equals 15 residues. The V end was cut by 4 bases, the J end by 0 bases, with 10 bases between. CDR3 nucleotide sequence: TGTGCCAGCAGCCGGCAGCCGGTCTCTGGAAACACCATATATTTT. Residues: CASSRQPVSGNTIYF.

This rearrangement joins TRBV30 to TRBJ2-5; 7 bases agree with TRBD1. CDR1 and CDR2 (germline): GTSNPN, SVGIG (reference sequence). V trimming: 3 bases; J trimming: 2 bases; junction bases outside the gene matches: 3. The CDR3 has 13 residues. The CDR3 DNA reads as TGTGCCTGGAGGTCAGGGGGACAAGAGACCCAGTACTTC. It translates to CAWRSGGQETQYF.

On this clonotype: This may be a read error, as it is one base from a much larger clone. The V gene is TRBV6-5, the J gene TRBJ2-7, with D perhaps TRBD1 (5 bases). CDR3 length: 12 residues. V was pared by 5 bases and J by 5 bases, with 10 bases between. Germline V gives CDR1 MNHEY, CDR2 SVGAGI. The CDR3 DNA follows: TGTGCCAGCAGTAAGACAGAGGACGAGCAGTACTTC. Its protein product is CASSKTEDEQYF.

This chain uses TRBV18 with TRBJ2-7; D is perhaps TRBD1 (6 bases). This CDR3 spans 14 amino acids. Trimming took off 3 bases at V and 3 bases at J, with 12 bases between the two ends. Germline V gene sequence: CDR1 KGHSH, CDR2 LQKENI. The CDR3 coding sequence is TGTGCCAGCTCACCGATGGCAGGGGACTACGAGCAGTACTTC. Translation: CASSPMAGDYEQYF.

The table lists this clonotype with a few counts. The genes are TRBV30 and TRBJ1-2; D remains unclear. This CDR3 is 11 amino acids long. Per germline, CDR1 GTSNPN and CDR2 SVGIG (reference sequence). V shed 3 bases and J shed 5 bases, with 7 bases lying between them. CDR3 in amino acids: CAWSSLYGYTF. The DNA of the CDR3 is TGTGCCTGGAGCTCCCTTTATGGCTACACCTTC.

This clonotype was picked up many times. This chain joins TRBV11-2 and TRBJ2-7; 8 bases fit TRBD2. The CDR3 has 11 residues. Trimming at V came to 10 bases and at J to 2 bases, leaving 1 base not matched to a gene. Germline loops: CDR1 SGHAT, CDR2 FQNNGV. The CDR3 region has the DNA TGTGCCACGGGGGGGGCCTACGAGCAGTACTTC. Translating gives CATGGAYEQYF. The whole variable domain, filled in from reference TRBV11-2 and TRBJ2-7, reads EAGVAQSPRYKIIEKRQSVAFWCNPISGHATLYWYQQILGQGPKLLIQFQNNGVVDDSQLPKDRFSAERLKGVDSTLKIQPAKLEDSAVYLCATGGAYEQYFGPGTRLTVT.

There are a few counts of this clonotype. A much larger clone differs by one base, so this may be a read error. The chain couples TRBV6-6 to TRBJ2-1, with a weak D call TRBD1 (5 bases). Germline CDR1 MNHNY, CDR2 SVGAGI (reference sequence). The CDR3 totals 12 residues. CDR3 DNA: TGTGTCAGCAGTGAGCAGGGATATGAGCAGTTCTTC. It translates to CVSSEQGYEQFF.

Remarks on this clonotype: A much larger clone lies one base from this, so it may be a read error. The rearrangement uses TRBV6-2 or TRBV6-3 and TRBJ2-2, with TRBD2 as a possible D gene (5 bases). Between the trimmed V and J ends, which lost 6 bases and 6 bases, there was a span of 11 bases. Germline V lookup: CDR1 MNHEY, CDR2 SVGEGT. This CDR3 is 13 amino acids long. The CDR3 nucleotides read TGTGCCAGCAGAGCCGGGATAGCCGGGGAGCTGTTTTTT. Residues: CASRAGIAGELFF.

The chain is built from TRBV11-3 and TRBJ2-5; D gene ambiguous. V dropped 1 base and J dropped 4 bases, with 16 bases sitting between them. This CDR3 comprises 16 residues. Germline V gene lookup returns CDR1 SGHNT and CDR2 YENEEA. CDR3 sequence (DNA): TGTGCCAGCAGCTTAGTACCGGAATGTATGGGAGAGACCCAGTACTTC. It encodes CASSLVPECMGETQYF.

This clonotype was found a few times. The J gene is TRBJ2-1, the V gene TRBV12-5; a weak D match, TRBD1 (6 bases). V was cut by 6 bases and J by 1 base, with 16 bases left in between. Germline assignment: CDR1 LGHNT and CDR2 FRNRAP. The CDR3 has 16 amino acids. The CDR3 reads CASGGIRDTSYNEQFF. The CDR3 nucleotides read TGTGCTAGTGGGGGGATCCGGGACACTTCCTACAATGAGCAGTTCTTC.